These 32 T cell receptor beta chains share one sample of origin, sequenced in a study of human T cells and chemical hapten exposure. Time point described: patch test 3, about 24 weeks after DPC sensitization. As to treatment: therapeutic diphenylcyclopropenone sensitization with weekly scalp DPC. MiXCR was run by TCRdb on the RACE reads, yielding one entry per CDR3 protein. The sample lists about 160,000 distinct CDR3 sequences, 25% to 35% occurring once. Sequenced here: whole blood, sampled in connection with sensitization to the hapten diphenylcyclopropenone (DPC). The source of these receptors is a woman aged 18-29 years with alopecia areata. Some clones in this sample may be carry-over from other donors' samples.

The chain joins TRBV20-1 to TRBJ2-2; D possibly matches TRBD1 or TRBD2 (5 bases each). The CDR3 is 16 residues long. Trimming left V 0 bases short and J 5 bases short, with 16 bases between. The germline CDR1 and CDR2 sequences are DFQATT and SNEGSKA (reference sequence). As DNA, the CDR3 is TGCAGTGCTAGAGATCCCCCGGGACCAAGAACCGGGGAGCTGTTTTTT. Protein product: CSARDPPGPRTGELFF.

The chain links TRBV25-1 to TRBJ2-7; possible D gene TRBD2, 5 bases. The germline V gene encodes CDR1 MGHDK and CDR2 SYGVNS. V was shortened by 8 bases and J by 0 bases, with 8 bases between the two germline ends. The CDR3 runs to 12 residues. The CDR3 nucleotides read TGTGCCAGCGGGAGTAGCTCCTACGAGCAGTACTTC. Protein: CASGSSSYEQYF.

This clonotype was found many times. In nucleotides, the CDR3 is TGTGCCAGCCTGGGACCACCCTACGAGCAGTACTTC. Protein product: CASLGPPYEQYF. The chain joins TRBV28 to TRBJ2-7; D assignment may be TRBD1 or TRBD2 (5 bases each). CDR1 and CDR2 (germline): MDHEN, SYDVKM. CDR3 length: 12 residues. V lost 8 bases and J lost 2, with 10 bases in between.

This clonotype was picked up a small number of times. The chain links TRBV27 to TRBJ2-1; 8 nucleotides line up with TRBD1. The CDR3 is 13 amino acids. Per germline, CDR1 MNHEY and CDR2 SMNVEV (reference sequence). After removal of 7 bases from V and 8 bases from J, the junction contained 7 bases not matched to a gene. The CDR3 protein is CASKGRGPHEQFF. CDR3 coding DNA: TGTGCCAGCAAGGGCAGGGGGCCACATGAGCAGTTCTTC.

This clonotype appeared a few times. The CDR3 region has the DNA TGTGCCAGCAGTCCTCTAGCGGGAGTGGAGACCCAGTACTTC. It specifies CASSPLAGVETQYF. V usage is TRBV25-1 and J usage is TRBJ2-5, with 10 bases fitting TRBD2. Germline-derived CDR1 and CDR2 are MGHDK and SYGVNS. The CDR3 totals 14 residues. V lost 5 bases and J lost 5; bases outside the gene matches: 5.

CDR3 coding DNA: TGTGCCAGCAGTTTTCAGGGCAATGAGCAGTTCTTC. It translates to CASSFQGNEQFF. The chain has TRBV12-3 or TRBV12-4 and TRBJ2-1, with D possibly matching TRBD1 (5 bases). The V end was cut by 3 bases, the J end by 6 bases, with 6 bases between. The CDR3 is 12 amino acids.

This clonotype turned up a few times. V is TRBV27 and J is TRBJ2-7; possible D gene TRBD1, 5 bases. V shed 3 bases and J shed 4 bases, with 16 bases lying between them. Germline CDR1 and CDR2: MNHEY and SMNVEV (reference sequence). This CDR3 is built from 15 residues. The CDR3 DNA reads TGTGCCAGCAGTTTGAGGCACAGGAACGATTACGAGCAGTACTTC. Encoded protein: CASSLRHRNDYEQYF.

The chain combines TRBV18 with TRBJ2-7; D ambiguous. There are 14 residues in the CDR3. The V gene's germline CDR1 is KGHSH and CDR2 LQKENI. V was clipped by 2 bases and J by 0 bases, with 8 bases between them. CDR3 sequence (DNA): TGTGCCAGCTCACCAGGGCGCAGCTCCTACGAGCAGTACTTC. Translation gives CASSPGRSSYEQYF. Variable domain in full (rest from reference TRBV18 and TRBJ2-7): NAGVMQNPRHLVRRRGQEARLRCSPMKGHSHVYWYRQLPEEGLKFMVYLQKENIIDESGMPKERFSAEFPKEGPSILRIQQVVRGDSAAYFCASSPGRSSYEQYFGPGTRLTVT.

This clonotype appeared a single time. This chain's CDR3 is CASRPGHTDTEAFF. The CDR3 DNA is TGTGCCAGCAGACCGGGCCACACTGACACTGAAGCTTTCTTT. The chain has TRBV7-2 and TRBJ1-1; D is uncertain. The CDR3 has 14 amino acids. CDR1 and CDR2 from the germline V gene are SGHTA and FQGNSA. V was cut by 6 bases and J by 3 bases, with 14 bases left in between.

J is TRBJ2-7 and V is TRBV4-3; weak D call: TRBD1 (5 bases). CDR1 LGHNA and CDR2 YSLEER come from the germline V gene. There are 15 residues in the CDR3. Trimming removed 0 bases at V and 2 bases at J, with 11 bases between. CDR3 protein: CASSQEAGFPYEQYF. CDR3 coding DNA: TGCGCCAGCAGCCAAGAGGCAGGGTTCCCCTACGAGCAGTACTTC.

The gene calls are TRBV29-1 and TRBJ1-1; D possibly corresponds to TRBD1 (5 bases). Trimming cost V 5 bases and J 5 bases, with 15 bases left between them. Germline values: CDR1 SQVTM, CDR2 ANQGSEA. The CDR3 sequence is 13 residues long. The CDR3: CSVRGTTGTEAFF. In DNA, the CDR3 is TGCAGCGTTCGAGGGACTACGGGGACTGAAGCTTTCTTT.

This clonotype came up many times. V gene TRBV6-2 or TRBV6-3 combines with J gene TRBJ2-7; 12 bases align to TRBD2. With V trimmed by 0 bases and J by 5 bases, 5 bases remained unmatched. Germline CDR1 is MNHEY and CDR2 is SVGEGT. There are 16 residues in the CDR3. The CDR3, as DNA: TGTGCCAGCAGTTACTCACTAGCGGGGGGAATCGACGAGCAGTACTTC. It encodes CASSYSLAGGIDEQYF.

The chain recombines TRBV9 with TRBJ1-2; unclear D gene. Germline CDR1 reads SGDLS; CDR2 reads YYNGEE. The V end lost 0 bases, the J end lost 3 bases, and 12 bases lay between the germline ends. The CDR3 loop spans 15 amino acids. The CDR3 protein is CASSVGVYSDYGYTF. CDR3 bases: TGTGCCAGCAGCGTAGGAGTTTATTCCGACTATGGCTACACCTTC.

The V gene is TRBV7-6, the J gene TRBJ2-1; unclear D gene. The CDR3 runs 16 residues. From germline, CDR1 is SGHVS and CDR2 FNYEAQ. Trimming removed 2 bases at V and 0 bases at J, with 11 bases between. The CDR3 nucleotides are TGTGCCAGCAGCTTACGGGCTCAGAGCTCCTACAATGAGCAGTTCTTC. This codes for CASSLRAQSSYNEQFF.

The rearrangement links TRBV27 to TRBJ1-1; 10 nucleotides align to TRBD1. J was trimmed by 4 bases and V by 5 bases; bases with no gene match: 13. This CDR3 has 17 residues. The germline CDR1 and CDR2 sequences are MNHEY and SMNVEV (reference sequence). The DNA for the CDR3 is TGTGCCAGCAGTCCCCTCATGACAGGGGGCCTGGGCACTGAAGCTTTCTTT. This gives the protein CASSPLMTGGLGTEAFF.

This clonotype was counted only a few times. The chain combines TRBV20-1 with TRBJ1-1; a possible D gene is TRBD1 (6 bases). CDR1 DFQATT and CDR2 SNEGSKA come from the germline V gene (reference sequence). V was clipped by 2 bases and J by 1 base, with 11 bases between them. The CDR3 consists of 14 residues. CDR3 protein: CSARIQGQNTEAFF. In nucleotides, the CDR3 is TGCAGTGCTAGAATACAGGGTCAGAACACTGAAGCTTTCTTT.

This clonotype occurred a few times. V is TRBV6-2 or TRBV6-3 and J is TRBJ1-5, with TRBD1 as a possible D gene (6 bases). The CDR3 is 13 amino acids. Looked up from germline, CDR1 is MNHEY and CDR2 is SVGEGT. V shed 8 bases and J shed 7 bases, with 15 bases lying between them. CDR3 loop: CASQVGARQPQHF. As DNA, the CDR3 is TGTGCCAGCCAGGTGGGGGCAAGGCAGCCCCAGCATTTT.

This chain uses TRBV20-1 with TRBJ2-5, with 9 positions matching TRBD2. V gave up 6 bases and J gave up 2 bases; unmatched junction bases: 7. Per the germline V gene, CDR1 is DFQATT and CDR2 is SNEGSKA (reference sequence). The CDR3 is made up of 14 amino acids. The CDR3 loop is CSARRGGGQETQYF. CDR3 sequence (DNA): TGCAGTGCGAGGCGGGGGGGCGGGCAAGAGACCCAGTACTTC.

The CDR3 sequence is CSAPDQPQHF. The CDR3 DNA reads as TGCAGTGCCCCCGATCAGCCCCAGCATTTT. The V call is TRBV20-1, the J call TRBJ1-5; D gene ambiguous. V was shortened by 6 bases and J by 5 bases, with 5 bases between the two germline ends. CDR3 length: 10 amino acids. Germline V gives CDR1 DFQATT, CDR2 SNEGSKA (reference sequence).

This rearrangement joins TRBV4-3 to TRBJ2-7; no clear D gene. Germline V lookup: CDR1 LGHNA, CDR2 YSLEER. The CDR3 runs to 14 residues. Trimming stripped 0 bases from V and 3 bases from J, with 9 bases between. The DNA of the CDR3 is TGCGCCAGCAGCCAAGATACGACGTTCTACGAGCAGTACTTC. Translation: CASSQDTTFYEQYF.

The J gene is TRBJ2-1, the V gene TRBV7-2; TRBD1 is a possible D gene (6 bases). Trimming shortened V by 5 bases and J by 8 bases, and 13 bases separated the two germline ends. The CDR3 contains 13 residues. Germline CDR1 is SGHTA and CDR2 is FQGNSA. CDR3 sequence: CASSLPGAYEQFF. In DNA, the CDR3 is TGTGCCAGCAGCCTCCCAGGGGCATATGAGCAGTTCTTC.

The chain carries TRBV20-1 and TRBJ2-7; 7 bases are a match to TRBD1. The V gene's germline CDR1 is DFQATT and CDR2 SNEGSKA (reference sequence). Germline trimming cut 5 bases from V and 6 bases from J; bases unmatched to any gene: 10. The CDR3 contains 13 residues. This chain's CDR3 is CSAPTGRRSEQYF. CDR3 DNA: TGCAGTGCTCCGACAGGGAGAAGAAGCGAGCAGTACTTC.

The rearrangement uses TRBV10-3 and TRBJ1-3, with no clear D. Per germline, CDR1 ENHRY and CDR2 SYGVKD. With 7 bases removed from V and 0 bases from J, the gap between germline ends came to 7 bases. The CDR3 has 13 amino acids. For the CDR3, the DNA is TGTGCCATCAATAGAGGCTCTGGAAACACCATATATTTT. This sequence encodes CAINRGSGNTIYF.

V and J are TRBV6-5 and TRBJ2-2, with no clear D. The CDR3 sequence is 13 residues long. Per germline, CDR1 MNHEY and CDR2 SVGAGI. The V end lost 5 bases, the J end lost 6 bases, and 10 bases lay between the germline ends. The CDR3 sequence: CASSRLGAGELFF. The CDR3 bases are TGTGCCAGCAGTCGCCTAGGAGCCGGGGAGCTGTTTTTT.

This clonotype came up many times. The chain couples TRBV7-2 to TRBJ2-5; D not certain. Looked up from germline, CDR1 is SGHTA and CDR2 is FQGNSA. The CDR3 runs 11 residues. V lost 0 bases to trimming and J lost 5 bases, with 1 base between them. For the CDR3, the DNA is TGTGCCAGCAGCTTAGCGGAGACCCAGTACTTC. This encodes CASSLAETQYF.

This clonotype came up a few times. The chain joins TRBV4-3 to TRBJ2-4; D is perhaps TRBD2 (7 bases). V lost 2 bases and J lost 1, with 12 bases in between. The germline CDR1 and CDR2 sequences are LGHNA and YSLEER. The CDR3 extends over 16 amino acids. The CDR3 region has the DNA TGCGCCAGCAGCCAAATCGGGGGGCTTGCCAAAAACATTCAGTACTTC. Amino acid sequence: CASSQIGGLAKNIQYF.

V is TRBV29-1 and J is TRBJ2-1; 13 positions agree with TRBD2. This CDR3 spans 14 amino acids. The trim removed 6 bases at V and 4 bases at J, leaving 3 bases unmatched. CDR1 is SQVTM, CDR2 ANQGSEA, per germline. The CDR3 here is CSVLTSGGYNEQFF. The CDR3 DNA is TGCAGCGTCCTGACTAGCGGGGGGTACAATGAGCAGTTCTTC.

CDR3 bases: TGTGCCAGCAGCGAAAGGGGACAGGGGTACGAGCAGTACTTC. It yields the protein CASSERGQGYEQYF. The chain links TRBV11-2 to TRBJ2-7; TRBD1 matches 10 bases. Germline assignment: CDR1 SGHAT and CDR2 FQNNGV. CDR3 size: 14 residues. V lost 5 bases to trimming and J lost 4 bases; unmatched junction nucleotides: 5. Variable domain in full (rest from reference TRBV11-2 and TRBJ2-7): EAGVAQSPRYKIIEKRQSVAFWCNPISGHATLYWYQQILGQGPKLLIQFQNNGVVDDSQLPKDRFSAERLKGVDSTLKIQPAKLEDSAVYLCASSERGQGYEQYFGPGTRLTVT.

This clonotype was seen more than once but under ten times. The CDR3 is CASSTPGGQTQYF. CDR3 DNA sequence: TGTGCCAGCAGCACCCCGGGGGGGCAGACCCAGTACTTC. J is TRBJ2-5 and V is TRBV11-2; TRBD2 matches 8 bases. Germline trimming cut 5 bases from V and 6 bases from J; bases unmatched to any gene: 5. The CDR3 is 13 residues long. Germline CDR1 reads SGHAT; CDR2 reads FQNNGV.

As to this clonotype: Being one base from a much bigger clone, this may be a read error. Here the CDR3 DNA reads TGCGCCAGCAGCCAGGGGGTGAGCGAGCAGTACTTC. Translation gives CASSQGVSEQYF. The V call is TRBV4-1, the J call TRBJ2-7; D assignment may be TRBD1 or TRBD2 (5 bases each). Looked up from germline, CDR1 is MGHRA and CDR2 is YSYEKL. This CDR3 spans 12 amino acids. Trimming shortened V by 3 bases and J by 6 bases, and 9 bases separated the two germline ends.

The gene calls are TRBV7-8 and TRBJ2-3; D may be TRBD1 (6 bases). This CDR3 region has 15 residues. Germline V gene sequence: CDR1 SGHVS, CDR2 FQNEAQ. Trimming cost V 1 base and J 1 base, with 9 bases left between them. The CDR3 loop is CASSLVPGGTDTQYF. DNA of the CDR3: TGTGCCAGCAGCTTAGTTCCAGGGGGCACAGATACGCAGTATTTT.

There are a few counts of this clonotype. This chain links TRBV6-1 with TRBJ1-5; D gene ambiguous. CDR1 is MNHNS, CDR2 SASEGT, per germline. Trimming removed 8 bases at V and 5 bases at J, with 10 bases between. CDR3 length: 12 residues. CDR3 sequence: CASRTGDQPQHF. CDR3 bases: TGTGCCAGCCGGACCGGTGATCAGCCCCAGCATTTT.